This T cell receptor beta chain was retrieved from a study of PD-1 blockade in classical Hodgkin lymphoma. Notes on the study in general: Reports indicated that newly diagnosed patients had lower baseline TCR diversity than healthy donors did.

This clone was seen more than once but under ten times. Its cognate antigen is unknown. This CDR3 has 15 residues. Per the germline V gene, CDR1 is MDHEN and CDR2 is SYDVKM. Trimming took 6 bases from V and 3 from J; bases not matched to a gene: 10. Sequencing was performed with immunoSEQ multiplex PCR; in TCRdb, only in-frame clones are kept and a portion is missing. This sample has approximately 52,000 clones, with more than 75% found just once. Time point meaning: cycle 4 day 1 (C4D1), after less than 7 weeks of nivolumab. The patients all showed relapse after autologous stem cell transplantation, while their brentuximab vedotin exposure varied.

Source: peripheral blood mononuclear cells (PBMCs), taken before the fourth cycle of nivolumab. The V gene is TRBV28, the J gene TRBJ2-7; TRBD1 matches 8 bases. This TCR came from a human donor with classical Hodgkin lymphoma. CDR3 nucleotide sequence: TGTGCCAGCAGAGGCCGGACAGGGCGTAGCTACGAGCAGTACTTC. Translation: CASRGRTGRSYEQYF.